These 25 T cell receptor beta chains share one sample of origin, sequenced in a study of T cells in Graves' hyperthyroidism and ophthalmopathy. What was amplified from RNA transcripts were TCR beta CDR3 regions. HTBI primers were the set used in a first-round RT-PCR of the TCR CDR3. TCRdb re-called the multiplex PCR reads through MiXCR, storing one row per CDR3 protein. In the table there are hundreds of thousands of distinct CDR3 sequences, 13% to 15% of which are singletons. The sequencing sample was made of blood. Every receptor here comes from a woman aged 60-75 years with Graves' ophthalmopathy.

Turning to this clonotype: This may be a read error: a much more frequent sequence differs by one nucleotide. The chain uses TRBV5-1 and TRBJ2-1, with 11 bases matching TRBD1. Germline V gene sequence: CDR1 SGHRS, CDR2 YFSETQ. The CDR3 contains 16 residues. CDR3 sequence: CASSSGQGADYSEQFF. DNA for the CDR3: TGCGCCAGCAGCTCAGGACAGGGGGCGGACTACAGTGAGCAGTTCTTC.

This clonotype was found a few times. The chain couples TRBV7-9 to TRBJ2-1, with 13 nucleotides matching TRBD2. Germline V gene lookup returns CDR1 SEHNR and CDR2 FQNEAQ (reference sequence). The V and J ends lost 5 bases and 4 bases, in that order; junction bases with no gene match: 2. This CDR3 spans 15 amino acids. The CDR3 nucleotides are TGTGCCAGCAGCAGGACTAGCGGGGGTTACAATGAGCAGTTCTTC. It encodes CASSRTSGGYNEQFF. The full variable domain, rest sourced from reference TRBV7-9 and TRBJ2-1, is DTGVSQNPRHKITKRGQNVTFRCDPISEHNRLYWYRQTLGQGPEFLTYFQNEAQLEKSRLLSDRFSAERPKGSFSTLEIQRTEQGDSAMYLCASSRTSGGYNEQFFGPGTRLTVL.

The chain employs TRBV6-1 and TRBJ1-6; the D is unclear. Trimming removed 11 bases from V and 3 bases from J, with 11 bases in between. This CDR3 has 13 residues. Per the germline V gene, CDR1 is MNHNS and CDR2 is SASEGT. The chain's CDR3 is CAGRHDYNSPLHF. As DNA, the CDR3 is TGTGCCGGGCGGCACGACTATAATTCACCCCTCCACTTT.

On this clonotype: This may be a read error: a much more frequent sequence differs by one nucleotide. This chain joins TRBV30 and TRBJ1-2, with 7 bases aligning to TRBD1. The CDR3 is 15 amino acids. The germline gives CDR1 GTSNPN, CDR2 SVGIG (reference sequence). The CDR3 bases are TGTGCCTGGGGTGTAAGAGGGGGCCCTAACTATGGCTACACCTTC. It is translated as CAWGVRGGPNYGYTF.

In its sample, this clonotype was seen many times. The V and J genes are TRBV28 and TRBJ2-2; TRBD1 agrees at 11 bases. Germline-derived CDR1 and CDR2 are MDHEN and SYDVKM. Losses at the gene ends were 6 bases for V and 4 bases for J; bases not matched to a gene: 10. CDR3 length: 17 amino acids. In nucleotides, the CDR3 is TGTGCCAGCAGCTTTCCCCTGGGACAGGGGGGCACCGGGGAGCTGTTTTTT. It yields the protein CASSFPLGQGGTGELFF.

This clonotype occurred a few times. One end of the junction does not line up with germline, which may come from a read error. The chain is built from TRBV27 and TRBJ2-7, with D tentatively TRBD2 (7 bases). Germline assignment: CDR1 MNHEY and CDR2 SMNVEV (reference sequence). The CDR3 sequence is 15 residues long. The CDR3 protein is CASSLGGPHYYDQYF. CDR3 sequence (DNA): TGTGCCAGCAGTCTCGGGGGGCCCCATTACTACGACCAGTACTTC.

In this sample, this clonotype turned up a few times. This chain connects TRBV20-1 to TRBJ2-1; D not resolved. From germline, CDR1 is DFQATT and CDR2 SNEGSKA (reference sequence). This CDR3 region has 13 residues. Trimming left V 2 bases short and J 3 bases short, with 8 bases between. CDR3 loop: CSARSRRYNEQFF. The CDR3 coding sequence is TGCAGTGCTAGATCGCGACGCTACAATGAGCAGTTCTTC.

The table lists this clonotype with many counts. CDR3 amino acids: CASSPNDGREKLFF. The CDR3 nucleotides are TGTGCCAGCAGCCCTAACGACGGACGTGAAAAACTGTTTTTT. The rearrangement uses TRBV11-2 and TRBJ1-4; D call uncertain. The ends were cut back, 5 bases at V and 7 bases at J, with 14 bases in the middle. Germline CDR1 SGHAT, CDR2 FQNNGV. The CDR3 loop spans 14 amino acids.

This clonotype came up many times. The V call is TRBV12-3 or TRBV12-4, the J call TRBJ2-5, with no clear D. This CDR3 is built from 12 residues. The ends were cut back, 0 bases at V and 11 bases at J, with 10 bases in the middle. CDR3 in DNA: TGTGCCAGCAGTTTAGCGCTAGAAGCACAGTACTTC. Its protein product is CASSLALEAQYF.

This clonotype was detected only a few times. The J gene is TRBJ2-1, the V gene TRBV12-5; 12 bases are shared with TRBD2. Trimming cost V 1 base and J 9 bases; bases outside gene matches: 7. The CDR3 length is 16 residues. The germline V gene has CDR1 LGHNT and CDR2 FRNRAP. CDR3 bases: TGTGCTAGTGGTTTGGGGACTAGCGGGATATTGGTTGAGCAGTTCTTC. This codes for CASGLGTSGILVEQFF.

This chain links TRBV11-2 with TRBJ2-5; 7 bases align to TRBD2. The CDR3 contains 15 residues. Germline V lookup: CDR1 SGHAT, CDR2 FQNNGV. V lost 5 bases to trimming and J lost 0 bases; unmatched junction nucleotides: 6. CDR3 in amino acids: CASSRLLANQETQYF. The CDR3 bases are TGTGCCAGCAGCCGACTACTAGCGAACCAAGAGACCCAGTACTTC.

This clonotype was seen at least ten times. An end of the junction differs from the germline gene, which may be a read error. The J gene is TRBJ2-3, the V gene TRBV12-3 or TRBV12-4; 11 nucleotides agree with TRBD2. The CDR3 extends over 15 amino acids. CDR3 coding DNA: TGTGCCAGCAGTCTAGCGGGAGGAGGCACAGATACGCAGTATTTT. It translates to CASSLAGGGTDTQYF.

This clonotype was found many times. The V call is TRBV4-2, the J call TRBJ1-5; a weak D match, TRBD1 (5 bases). Trimming shortened V by 0 bases and J by 6 bases, and 12 bases separated the two germline ends. Germline values: CDR1 LGHNA, CDR2 YNFKEQ. The CDR3 runs to 15 residues. The DNA of the CDR3 is TGTGCCAGCAGCCAAGATATGGGGGACCCTCAGCCCCAGCATTTT. Translated: CASSQDMGDPQPQHF.

The count of this clonotype is one. Since a much larger clone is just one base distant, this may be a read error. The CDR3 carries no conserved terminal phenylalanine or tryptophan, so it likely arises from a read error. J is TRBJ1-3 and V is TRBV20-1; D possibly corresponds to TRBD1 (5 bases). Germline V CDR1 and CDR2: DFQATT, SNEGSKA (reference sequence). The CDR3 is 15 residues long. The V and J ends lost 3 bases and 0 bases respectively, with 12 bases between them. The CDR3 sequence: CSARGTGSSGNTIYS. The CDR3 DNA follows: TGCAGTGCTAGGGGGACTGGAAGCTCTGGAAACACCATATATTCT.

V is TRBV9 and J is TRBJ1-6; 9 positions match TRBD1. Trimming cost V 3 bases and J 8 bases; bases outside gene matches: 6. Germline CDR1 reads SGDLS; CDR2 reads YYNGEE. This CDR3 has 15 residues. The CDR3, as DNA: TGTGCCAGCAGCGCCCGGGACAGGGACTATTCACCCCTCCACTTT. As protein: CASSARDRDYSPLHF.

Ten or more counts support this clonotype. The chain employs TRBV6-5 and TRBJ2-7, with no clear D. Trimming left V 2 bases short and J 7 bases short, with 9 bases between. The CDR3 loop spans 12 amino acids. Germline values: CDR1 MNHEY, CDR2 SVGAGI. Written as DNA, the CDR3 is TGTGCCAGCAGTTACACGACGGGTGAGCAGTACTTC. Protein product: CASSYTTGEQYF.

This rearrangement joins TRBV6-1 to TRBJ2-3; 8 bases line up with TRBD1. Germline V gene lookup returns CDR1 MNHNS and CDR2 SASEGT. CDR3 length: 14 residues. Trimming removed 3 bases from V and 3 bases from J; junction bases left unmatched: 2. Written as DNA, the CDR3 is TGTGCCAGCAGTGACAGGGGGCATACAGATACGCAGTATTTT. Protein: CASSDRGHTDTQYF.

This clonotype was recorded many times. The chain has TRBV7-9 and TRBJ2-7; 8 nucleotides align to TRBD2. CDR3 size: 18 residues. Germline values: CDR1 SEHNR, CDR2 FQNEAQ (reference sequence). V lost 2 bases and J lost 0; bases outside the gene matches: 12. CDR3 DNA: TGTGCCAGCAGCTTACCGCCCGGGGGGGGCTCCAGCTCCTACGAGCAGTACTTC. Its translation: CASSLPPGGGSSSYEQYF.

There are many counts of this clonotype. The chain recombines TRBV5-5 with TRBJ2-1; weak D call: TRBD1 (5 bases). Germline lookup yields CDR1 SGHKS and CDR2 YYEKEE (reference sequence). V was pared by 0 bases and J by 6 bases, with 10 bases between. This CDR3 has 14 amino acids. CDR3 loop: CASSLGWGLNEQFF. The DNA of the CDR3 is TGTGCCAGCAGCTTGGGATGGGGCCTCAATGAGCAGTTCTTC. The whole variable domain, remainder taken from reference TRBV5-5 and TRBJ2-1, is DAGVTQSPTHLIKTRGQQVTLRCSPISGHKSVSWYQQVLGQGPQFIFQYYEKEERGRGNFPDRFSARQFPNYSSELNVNALLLGDSALYLCASSLGWGLNEQFFGPGTRLTVL.

The chain carries TRBV5-6 and TRBJ2-5, with D unclear. Trimming removed 0 bases from V and 2 bases from J, with 14 bases in between. CDR1 is SGHDT, CDR2 YYEEEE, per germline. This CDR3 contains 16 residues. In DNA form, the CDR3 reads TGTGCCAGCAGCTTGGTTGGTAGGGTAGCACAAGAGACCCAGTACTTC. This codes for CASSLVGRVAQETQYF.

This clonotype has at least ten counts. The rearrangement links TRBV11-2 to TRBJ1-5; D is uncertain. V was shortened by 5 bases and J by 6 bases, with 14 bases between the two germline ends. The germline V gene has CDR1 SGHAT and CDR2 FQNNGV. This CDR3 comprises 14 residues. CDR3 sequence: CASSRERVGQPQHF. The CDR3 DNA sequence: TGTGCCAGCAGCCGAGAGAGGGTCGGTCAGCCCCAGCATTTT.

This clonotype was recorded a few times. The chain joins TRBV10-1 to TRBJ2-7; tentatively, D is TRBD2 (5 bases). Trimming removed 2 bases at V and 6 bases at J, with 17 bases between. Germline CDR1 and CDR2: WNHNN and SYGVQD (reference sequence). The CDR3 is 15 amino acids. The DNA for the CDR3 is TGCGCCAGCAGTGAGGGGAGACGCGGGCCCCTCGAGCAGTACTTC. This gives the protein CASSEGRRGPLEQYF.

This clonotype has ten or more counts. The rearrangement joins TRBV2 to TRBJ2-3, with 12 bases fitting TRBD2. This CDR3 spans 17 amino acids. The V gene end was trimmed by 2 bases and the J gene end by 1 base; junction bases not matched to a gene: 4. CDR1 is SNHLY, CDR2 FYNNEI, per germline. The CDR3 protein is CASSEWASGRGTDTQYF. The CDR3 nucleotides are TGTGCCAGCAGTGAATGGGCTAGCGGGAGGGGCACAGATACGCAGTATTTT.

The sample holds many counts of this clonotype. The rearrangement links TRBV3-1 to TRBJ2-1, with TRBD2 matching 7 bases. V shed 2 bases and J 10 bases; nucleotides not matched to a gene: 8. The CDR3 has 14 residues. The germline CDR1 and CDR2 sequences are LGHDT and YNNKEL (reference sequence). CDR3 region: CASSQRGIAGEQFF. The DNA for the CDR3 is TGTGCCAGCAGCCAACGCGGGATAGCGGGCGAGCAGTTCTTC.

The gene calls are TRBV19 and TRBJ1-5; D gene ambiguous. The CDR3 runs 17 residues. V shed 3 bases and J shed 0 bases, with 15 bases lying between them. The germline V gene has CDR1 LNHDA and CDR2 SQIVND (reference sequence). This CDR3 is CASSIPTWATSNQPQHF. The CDR3 nucleotides read TGTGCCAGTAGTATCCCTACGTGGGCGACTAGCAATCAGCCCCAGCATTTT.